A single sample is the source of the 20 T cell receptor beta chains below, sequenced in a study of patients and donors after allogeneic stem cell transplantation. TCRdb passed the RT-PCR reads through MiXCR, listing each CDR3 protein once. The top ten hold less than 9.5% of the sample, which has hundreds of thousands of distinct CDR3 sequences, 16% seen once. The sample was blood, either unsorted or a sorted T cell fraction (not recorded which). These TCRs come from a human donor who was either an allogeneic HSCT recipient or a stem cell or donor lymphocyte infusion donor (not recorded which). It is not recorded whose cells these are; they may come from a transplant donor.

The table lists this clonotype with a few counts. The chain recombines TRBV19 with TRBJ2-7, with 7 positions matching TRBD1. Germline CDR1 is LNHDA and CDR2 is SQIVND (reference sequence). The J segment lost 2 bases and the V segment lost 1 base, leaving 5 bases of the junction unmatched. This CDR3 has 15 residues. CDR3 sequence (DNA): TGTGCCAGTAGTATAGCCCCCGGACAGGCCTACGAGCAGTACTTC. Translation: CASSIAPGQAYEQYF.

In its sample, this clonotype was seen once. The CDR3 region is CASSPFWREVLRSSYEQYF. For the CDR3, the DNA is TGTGCCAGCAGTCCCTTTTGGCGGGAGGTTCTCAGGAGCTCCTACGAGCAGTACTTC. The genes are TRBV6-1 and TRBJ2-7; 8 nucleotides match TRBD2. V shed 5 bases and J 0 bases; nucleotides not matched to a gene: 18. This CDR3 region has 19 residues. CDR1 MNHNS and CDR2 SASEGT come from the germline V gene.

This chain uses TRBV24-1 with TRBJ2-1; D call uncertain. V was shortened by 7 bases and J by 8 bases, with 14 bases between the two germline ends. Germline lookup yields CDR1 KGHDR and CDR2 SFDVKD. The length of the CDR3 is 13 residues. In DNA, the CDR3 is TGTGCCACCAGGCAGGAGAAGGCCGATGAGCAGTTCTTC. Translating gives CATRQEKADEQFF.

Concerning this clonotype itself: At one of its ends the junction is not consistent with the germline gene, which may arise from a read error. The chain has TRBV2 and TRBJ2-6; D is perhaps TRBD2 (7 bases). Looked up from germline, CDR1 is SNHLY and CDR2 is FYNNEI. There are 16 residues in the CDR3. The CDR3: CSSGNRVPSGANVLTF. The CDR3 DNA is TGTTCCAGCGGGAACAGGGTCCCCTCTGGGGCCAACGTCCTGACTTTC.

J is TRBJ1-5 and V is TRBV4-3, with TRBD1 as a possible D gene (6 bases). V gave up 3 bases and J gave up 1 base, with 13 bases separating them. CDR3 length: 16 amino acids. CDR1 and CDR2 from the germline V gene are LGHNA and YSLEER. The CDR3 reads CASSQSPTGSNQPQHF. The CDR3 coding sequence is TGCGCCAGCAGCCAGAGCCCTACAGGGAGCAATCAGCCCCAGCATTTT.

This chain uses TRBV14 with TRBJ1-1; perhaps TRBD1 as D (5 bases). Trimming took off 5 bases at V and 2 bases at J, with 12 bases between the two ends. This CDR3 is 14 amino acids long. CDR1 is SGHDN and CDR2 is FVKESK in the germline V gene. DNA for the CDR3: TGTGCCAGCAGCGGGGCAAGAGTAAACACTGAAGCTTTCTTT. Its translation is CASSGARVNTEAFF.

This clonotype has a handful of counts. The gene calls are TRBV5-1 and TRBJ2-1, with no clear D. CDR3 length: 14 residues. Trimming removed 4 bases at V and 5 bases at J, with 13 bases between. Germline V gene sequence: CDR1 SGHRS, CDR2 YFSETQ. The CDR3: CASSQSGSNNEQFF. The CDR3 DNA sequence: TGCGCCAGCAGCCAGAGTGGCTCTAACAATGAGCAGTTCTTC.

The gene calls are TRBV2 and TRBJ2-7; TRBD2 matches 8 bases. Germline-derived CDR1 and CDR2 are SNHLY and FYNNEI. V dropped 11 bases and J dropped 2; count of bases not matched to a gene: 11. The CDR3 has 14 amino acids. The CDR3 nucleotides read TGTGCCTCGACAAGGTGGCGGGGGGCCTACGAGCAGTACTTC. It encodes CASTRWRGAYEQYF.

This clonotype has only a few counts. The rearrangement uses TRBV10-3 and TRBJ2-4; 7 bases are a match to TRBD2. J gave up 2 bases and V 10 bases, and 11 bases lay outside the gene matches. Germline values: CDR1 ENHRY, CDR2 SYGVKD. This CDR3 region has 15 residues. CDR3 amino acids: CATSKRGGTKNIQYF. DNA for the CDR3: TGTGCCACCTCTAAGCGGGGAGGAACCAAAAACATTCAGTACTTC.

The chain has TRBV6-2 or TRBV6-3 and TRBJ2-7; D gene unclear. The CDR3 contains 11 residues. CDR1 is MNHEY and CDR2 is SVGEGT in the germline V gene. V was cut by 7 bases and J by 5 bases, with 9 bases left in between. As DNA, the CDR3 is TGTGCCAGCACCGACGGGCACGAGCAGTACTTC. Protein: CASTDGHEQYF.

In this sample, this clonotype turned up a few times. The chain couples TRBV19 to TRBJ2-7; D possibly corresponds to TRBD2 (7 bases). CDR1 is LNHDA and CDR2 is SQIVND in the germline V gene (reference sequence). With 9 bases removed from V and 4 bases from J, the gap between germline ends came to 19 bases. This CDR3 is built from 14 residues. The CDR3 nucleotides read TGTGCCAGACAGGGAGGGTTCCAGCCTTACGAGCAGTACTTC. Protein product: CARQGGFQPYEQYF. The full variable domain, in which reference TRBV19 and TRBJ2-7 provide the parts outside the CDR3, is DGGITQSPKYLFRKEGQNVTLSCEQNLNHDAMYWYRQDPGQGLRLIYYSQIVNDFQKGDIAEGYSVSREKKESFPLTVTSAQKNPTAFYLCARQGGFQPYEQYFGPGTRLTVT.

The chain recombines TRBV2 with TRBJ2-1; 10 bases fit TRBD2. V trimming: 1 base; J trimming: 6 bases; junction bases outside the gene matches: 6. This CDR3 region has 16 residues. Germline V CDR1 and CDR2: SNHLY, FYNNEI. This chain's CDR3 is CASSEELGLASNEQFF. The CDR3 DNA follows: TGTGCCAGCAGTGAAGAACTGGGACTAGCGTCCAATGAGCAGTTCTTC.

The J gene is TRBJ2-5, the V gene TRBV11-1; no clear D gene. Trimming left V 5 bases short and J 5 bases short, with 12 bases between. The CDR3 has 13 residues. Germline CDR1 SGHAT, CDR2 FQDESV (reference sequence). CDR3 sequence: CASSPGLGETQYF. The CDR3 DNA reads as TGTGCCAGCAGCCCTGGCCTGGGGGAGACCCAGTACTTC.

The chain has TRBV7-7 and TRBJ2-2, with D hard to call. Germline CDR1 and CDR2: SSHAT and FNYEAQ (reference sequence). The length of the CDR3 is 12 residues. V was pared by 6 bases and J by 5 bases, with 7 bases between. Here the CDR3 reads CASRAATGELFF. CDR3 coding DNA: TGTGCCAGCAGGGCAGCTACCGGGGAGCTGTTTTTT.

The chain employs TRBV2 and TRBJ1-2; perhaps TRBD1 as D (5 bases). V was trimmed by 7 bases and J by 0 bases, leaving 12 bases between them. Germline CDR1 reads SNHLY; CDR2 reads FYNNEI. The CDR3 covers 14 residues. In DNA, the CDR3 is TGTGCCAGCAAACGACAGAAAACTAACTATGGCTACACCTTC. Protein: CASKRQKTNYGYTF. The full variable domain, rest sourced from reference TRBV2 and TRBJ1-2, is EPEVTQTPSHQVTQMGQEVILRCVPISNHLYFYWYRQILGQKVEFLVSFYNNEISEKSEIFDDQFSVERPDGSNFTLKIRSTKLEDSAMYFCASKRQKTNYGYTFGSGTRLTVV.

This clonotype was recorded a few times. Here the CDR3 reads CASNRGTDYGYTF. CDR3 nucleotide sequence: TGTGCCAGCAACCGAGGGACAGACTATGGCTACACCTTC. The chain links TRBV12-3 or TRBV12-4 to TRBJ1-2; 7 positions agree with TRBD1. This CDR3 is 13 amino acids long. Trimming removed 7 bases from V and 3 bases from J; junction bases left unmatched: 5.

This clonotype has a handful of counts. The chain joins TRBV21-1 to TRBJ1-2; the table calls TRBD1, which could not be checked here. TRBV21-1 is recorded as a pseudogene. The CDR3 contains 10 residues. The CDR3 DNA sequence: TGTGCCAGCAGTAACAGGGGCTACACCTTC. It specifies CASSNRGYTF.

This clonotype was recorded at least ten times. The V and J genes are TRBV4-3 and TRBJ1-6; 9 bases align to TRBD1. The ends lost 3 bases at V and 8 bases at J; junction bases unmatched: 5. This CDR3 comprises 15 residues. The V gene's germline CDR1 is LGHNA and CDR2 YSLEER. CDR3 DNA sequence: TGCGCCAGCAGCCAGGGGACAGGGCTGGATTCACCCCTCCACTTT. This gives the protein CASSQGTGLDSPLHF.

V is TRBV4-1 and J is TRBJ2-1; D is possibly TRBD2 (6 bases). Germline V gene lookup returns CDR1 MGHRA and CDR2 YSYEKL. CDR3 length equals 17 residues. V lost 6 bases and J lost 0, with 18 bases in between. In DNA, the CDR3 is TGCGCCAGCAGGACACTAGCTTCGCAGAGCTCCTACAATGAGCAGTTCTTC. Translated, it gives CASRTLASQSSYNEQFF.

This clonotype was observed a few times. This chain uses TRBV7-9 with TRBJ2-4, with D tentatively TRBD1 or TRBD2 (5 bases each). CDR1 SEHNR and CDR2 FQNEAQ come from the germline V gene (reference sequence). This CDR3 is 15 amino acids long. V shed 5 bases and J shed 8 bases, with 19 bases lying between them. CDR3 sequence (DNA): TGTGCCAGCAGCAAATCTGGCGCGACAGCGGACATTCAGTACTTC. Encoded protein: CASSKSGATADIQYF.